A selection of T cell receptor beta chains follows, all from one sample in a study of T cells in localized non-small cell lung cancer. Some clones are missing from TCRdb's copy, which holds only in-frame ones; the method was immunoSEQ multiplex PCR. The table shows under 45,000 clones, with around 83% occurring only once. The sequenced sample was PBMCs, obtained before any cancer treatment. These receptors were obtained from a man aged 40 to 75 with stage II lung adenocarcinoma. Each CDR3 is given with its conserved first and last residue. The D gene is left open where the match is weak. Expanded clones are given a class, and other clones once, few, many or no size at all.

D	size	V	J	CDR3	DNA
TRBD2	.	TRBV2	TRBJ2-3	CASSSPLAGDFTDTQYF	TGTGCCAGCAGTTCCCCACTAGCGGGGGACTTCACAGATACGCAGTATTTT
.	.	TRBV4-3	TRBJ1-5	CASSQDFKDQPQHF	TGCGCCAGCAGCCAAGATTTCAAGGATCAGCCCCAGCATTTT
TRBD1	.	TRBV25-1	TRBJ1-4	CASSPRTGFNEKLFF	TGTGCCAGCAGTCCGAGGACAGGGTTTAATGAAAAACTGTTTTTT
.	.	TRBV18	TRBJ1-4	CASSPGTAPEKLFF	TGTGCCAGCTCACCGGGAACAGCTCCCGAAAAACTGTTTTTT
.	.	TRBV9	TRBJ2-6	CASSPRGANVLTF	TGTGCCAGCAGCCCCCGGGGGGCCAACGTCCTGACTTTC
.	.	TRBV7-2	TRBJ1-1	CASSLGGVDTEAFF	TGTGCCAGCAGCTTAGGGGGAGTCGACACTGAAGCTTTCTTT
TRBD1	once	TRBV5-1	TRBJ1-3	CASSLPRDSGNTIYF	TGCGCCAGCAGCTTGCCCCGGGACAGTGGAAACACCATATATTTT
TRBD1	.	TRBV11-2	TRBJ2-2	CASSSGQLVTGELFF	TGTGCCAGCAGCTCGGGACAGCTGGTCACCGGGGAGCTGTTTTTT
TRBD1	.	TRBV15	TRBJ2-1	CATSRGGQGAGNEQFF	TGTGCCACCAGCAGAGGGGGACAGGGGGCGGGGAATGAGCAGTTCTTC
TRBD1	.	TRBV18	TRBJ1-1	CASSPQGAGTEAFF	TGTGCCAGCTCACCACAGGGGGCAGGAACTGAAGCTTTCTTT
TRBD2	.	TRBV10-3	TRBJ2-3	CAISGERGSSSTDTQYF	TGTGCCATCAGTGGAGAGCGGGGCTCCTCTAGCACAGATACGCAGTATTTT
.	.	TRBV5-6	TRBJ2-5	CASRRGTLTLEETQYF	TGTGCCAGCAGACGAGGGACACTCACATTAGAAGAGACCCAGTACTTC
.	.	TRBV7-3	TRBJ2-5	CASSLAGQQTQYF	TGTGCCAGCAGCTTAGCTGGTCAACAGACCCAGTACTTC
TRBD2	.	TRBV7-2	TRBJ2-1	CASSRLAGVGNEQFF	TGTGCCAGCAGCCGACTAGCGGGAGTAGGAAATGAGCAGTTCTTC
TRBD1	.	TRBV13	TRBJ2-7	CASSLGTGVDEQYF	TGTGCCAGCAGCTTAGGGACAGGGGTAGACGAGCAGTACTTC
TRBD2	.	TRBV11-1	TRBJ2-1	CASSGGLAGLYNEQFF	TGTGCCAGCAGCGGGGGACTAGCGGGCCTTTACAATGAGCAGTTCTTC
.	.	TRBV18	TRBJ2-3	CASSPVSDPSTDTQYF	TGTGCCAGCTCACCAGTGAGCGACCCTAGCACAGATACGCAGTATTTT
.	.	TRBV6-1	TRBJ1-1	CASSRGWGTTEAFF	TGTGCCAGCAGCCGAGGTTGGGGGACCACTGAAGCTTTCTTT
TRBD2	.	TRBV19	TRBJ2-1	CASSIGGRAPHNEQFF	TGTGCCAGTAGTATTGGAGGGAGGGCCCCTCACAATGAGCAGTTCTTC
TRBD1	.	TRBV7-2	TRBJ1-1	CASSLAQGMNTEAFF	TGTGCCAGCAGCTTAGCACAGGGGATGAACACTGAAGCTTTCTTT
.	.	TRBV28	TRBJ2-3	CASNTGGADTQYF	TGTGCCAGCAACACCGGAGGTGCAGATACGCAGTATTTT
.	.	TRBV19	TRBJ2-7	CASSRFLGEDPEQYF	TGTGCCAGTAGTCGTTTTTTAGGAGAAGACCCAGAGCAGTACTTC
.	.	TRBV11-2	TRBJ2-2	CASSLVNTGELFF	TGTGCCAGCAGCTTAGTGAACACCGGGGAGCTGTTTTTT
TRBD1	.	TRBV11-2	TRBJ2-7	CASSPGTATYGEQYF	TGTGCCAGCAGCCCAGGGACAGCCACGTATGGGGAGCAGTACTTC
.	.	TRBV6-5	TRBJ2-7	CASSRDYEQYF	TGTGCCAGCAGTCGAGATTACGAGCAGTACTTC
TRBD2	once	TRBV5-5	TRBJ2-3	CASSLRPSGGARTDTQYF	TGTGCCAGCAGCTTACGTCCTAGCGGGGGGGCTAGGACAGATACGCAGTATTTT
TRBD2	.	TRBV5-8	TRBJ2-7	CASSSRLAGMRGEQYF	TGTGCCAGCAGCTCCCGACTAGCGGGAATGCGGGGCGAGCAGTACTTC
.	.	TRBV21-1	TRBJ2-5	CASSKRDARLADQETQYF	TGTGCCAGCAGCAAAAGGGACGCACGACTAGCTGACCAAGAGACCCAGTACTTC
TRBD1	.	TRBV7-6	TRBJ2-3	CASSSQTGDTQYF	TGTGCCAGCAGCTCCCAGACAGGGGATACGCAGTATTTT
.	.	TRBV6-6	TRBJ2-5	CASRAGRTQYF	TGTGCCAGCCGGGCCGGGAGGACCCAGTACTTC
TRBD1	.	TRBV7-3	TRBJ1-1	CASSPRTGTEAFF	TGTGCCAGCAGCCCTAGGACAGGGACTGAAGCTTTCTTT
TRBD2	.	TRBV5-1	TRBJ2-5	CASSFGLAGETQYF	TGCGCCAGCAGCTTCGGACTAGCGGGAGAGACCCAGTACTTC
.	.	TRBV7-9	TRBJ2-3	CASSQRLADRINTQYF	TGTGCCAGCAGCCAGAGATTGGCGGACCGAATTAATACGCAGTATTTT
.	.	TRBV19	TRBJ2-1	CARLENEQFF	TGTGCCAGGTTAGAGAATGAGCAGTTCTTC
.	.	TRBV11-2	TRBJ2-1	CASSLVSNEQFF	TGTGCCAGCAGCTTAGTCTCGAATGAGCAGTTCTTC
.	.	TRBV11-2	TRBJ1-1	CASSRGLEAFF	TGTGCCAGCAGCCGGGGCCTTGAAGCTTTCTTT
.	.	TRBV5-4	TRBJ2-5	CASSLGGGGGETQYF	TGTGCCAGCAGCTTAGGGGGTGGGGGAGGAGAGACCCAGTACTTC
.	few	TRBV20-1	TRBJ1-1	CSAADEAEAFF	TGCAGTGCGGCGGACGAGGCTGAAGCTTTCTTT
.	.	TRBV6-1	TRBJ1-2	CASSERGGYYGYTF	TGTGCCAGCAGTGAAAGGGGGGGCTACTATGGCTACACCTTC
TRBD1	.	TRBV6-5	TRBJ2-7	CASRKDRVGEQYF	TGTGCCAGCAGAAAGGACAGGGTCGGCGAGCAGTACTTC
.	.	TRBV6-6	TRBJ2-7	CASSSPGNEQYF	TGTGCCAGCAGTTCGCCAGGGAACGAGCAGTACTTC
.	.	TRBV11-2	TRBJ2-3	CASSLGQGTDTQYF	TGTGCCAGCAGCTTAGGACAGGGCACAGATACGCAGTATTTT
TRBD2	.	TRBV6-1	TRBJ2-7	CASSEPPGLAGKRAEQYF	TGTGCCAGCAGTGAGCCCCCGGGACTAGCGGGAAAAAGGGCCGAGCAGTACTTC
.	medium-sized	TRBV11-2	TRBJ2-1	CASSLSRANEQFF	TGTGCCAGCAGCTTAAGCCGTGCCAATGAGCAGTTCTTC
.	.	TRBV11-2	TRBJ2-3	CASSLGENSEDTQYF	TGTGCCAGCAGCTTAGGGGAAAATTCGGAAGATACGCAGTATTTT
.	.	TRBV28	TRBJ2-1	CASNTGTPTYNEQFF	TGTGCCAGCAATACCGGGACTCCGACCTACAATGAGCAGTTCTTC
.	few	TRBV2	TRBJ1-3	CASSEDEAGTIYF	TGTGCCAGCAGTGAAGACGAGGCCGGCACCATATATTTT
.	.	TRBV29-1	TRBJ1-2	CSVEVGDGYTF	TGCAGCGTTGAGGTGGGGGATGGCTACACCTTC
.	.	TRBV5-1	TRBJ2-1	CASSFGAGEFNEQFF	TGCGCCAGCAGCTTCGGGGCAGGGGAATTCAATGAGCAGTTCTTC
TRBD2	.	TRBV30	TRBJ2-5	CAWSAGGIETQYF	TGTGCCTGGAGTGCGGGGGGGATAGAGACCCAGTACTTC
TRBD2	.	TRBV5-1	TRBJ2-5	CASSSGLAIGETQYF	TGCGCCAGCAGCTCGGGACTAGCGATCGGAGAGACCCAGTACTTC
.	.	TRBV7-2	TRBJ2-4	CASSSQRESYIQYF	TGTGCCAGCAGCTCCCAGAGGGAGTCCTACATTCAGTACTTC
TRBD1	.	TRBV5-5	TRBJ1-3	CASSSLFRDRVSGNTIYF	TGTGCCAGCAGCTCCCTGTTTCGGGACAGGGTTTCTGGAAACACCATATATTTT
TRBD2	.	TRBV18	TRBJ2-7	CASSRSGGPSYEQYF	TGTGCCAGCTCACGTAGCGGGGGGCCCTCCTACGAGCAGTACTTC
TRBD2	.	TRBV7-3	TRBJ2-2	CASRREAFTGELFF	TGTGCCAGCAGACGGGAGGCTTTCACCGGGGAGCTGTTTTTT